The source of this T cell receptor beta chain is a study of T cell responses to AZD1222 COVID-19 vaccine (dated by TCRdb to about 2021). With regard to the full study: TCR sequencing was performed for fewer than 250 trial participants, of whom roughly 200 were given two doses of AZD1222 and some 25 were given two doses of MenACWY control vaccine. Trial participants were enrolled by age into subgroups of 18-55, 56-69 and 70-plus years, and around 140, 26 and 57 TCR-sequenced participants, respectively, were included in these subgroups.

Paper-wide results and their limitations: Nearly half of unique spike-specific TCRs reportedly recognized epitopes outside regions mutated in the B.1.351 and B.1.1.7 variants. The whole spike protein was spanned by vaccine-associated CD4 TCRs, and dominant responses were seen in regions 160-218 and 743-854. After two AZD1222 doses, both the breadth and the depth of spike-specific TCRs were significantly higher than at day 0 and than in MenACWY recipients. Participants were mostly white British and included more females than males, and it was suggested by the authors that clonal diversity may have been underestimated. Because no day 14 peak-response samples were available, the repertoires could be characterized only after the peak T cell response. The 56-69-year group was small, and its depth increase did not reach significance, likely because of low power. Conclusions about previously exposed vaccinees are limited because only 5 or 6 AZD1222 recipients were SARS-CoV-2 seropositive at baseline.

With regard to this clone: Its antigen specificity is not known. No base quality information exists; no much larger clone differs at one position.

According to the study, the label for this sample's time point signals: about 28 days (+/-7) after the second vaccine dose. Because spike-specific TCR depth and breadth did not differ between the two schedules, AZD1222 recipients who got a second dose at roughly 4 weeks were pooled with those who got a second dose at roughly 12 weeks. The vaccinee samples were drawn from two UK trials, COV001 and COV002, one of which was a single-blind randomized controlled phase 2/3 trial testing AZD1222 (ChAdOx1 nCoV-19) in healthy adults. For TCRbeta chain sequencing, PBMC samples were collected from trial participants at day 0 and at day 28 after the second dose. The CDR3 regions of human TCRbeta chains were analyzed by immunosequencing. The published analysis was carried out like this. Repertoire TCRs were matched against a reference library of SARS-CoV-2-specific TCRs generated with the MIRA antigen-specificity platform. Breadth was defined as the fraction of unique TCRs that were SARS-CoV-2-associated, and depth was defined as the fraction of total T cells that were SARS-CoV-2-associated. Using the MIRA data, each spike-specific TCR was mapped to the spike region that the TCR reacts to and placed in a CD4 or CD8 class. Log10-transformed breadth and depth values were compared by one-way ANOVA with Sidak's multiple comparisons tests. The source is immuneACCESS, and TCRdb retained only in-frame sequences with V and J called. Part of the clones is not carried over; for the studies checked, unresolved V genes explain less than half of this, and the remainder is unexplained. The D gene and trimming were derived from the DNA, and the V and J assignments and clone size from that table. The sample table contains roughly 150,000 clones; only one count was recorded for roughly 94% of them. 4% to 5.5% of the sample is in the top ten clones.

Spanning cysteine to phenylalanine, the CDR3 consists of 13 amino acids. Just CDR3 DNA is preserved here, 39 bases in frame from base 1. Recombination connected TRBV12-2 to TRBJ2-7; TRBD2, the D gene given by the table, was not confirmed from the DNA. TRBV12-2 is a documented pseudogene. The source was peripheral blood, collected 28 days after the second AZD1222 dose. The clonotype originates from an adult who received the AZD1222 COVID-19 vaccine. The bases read TGTGCAAGTCGCCGGGGGACCCACCGAGTGCAGTACTTC. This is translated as CASRRGTHRVQYF.